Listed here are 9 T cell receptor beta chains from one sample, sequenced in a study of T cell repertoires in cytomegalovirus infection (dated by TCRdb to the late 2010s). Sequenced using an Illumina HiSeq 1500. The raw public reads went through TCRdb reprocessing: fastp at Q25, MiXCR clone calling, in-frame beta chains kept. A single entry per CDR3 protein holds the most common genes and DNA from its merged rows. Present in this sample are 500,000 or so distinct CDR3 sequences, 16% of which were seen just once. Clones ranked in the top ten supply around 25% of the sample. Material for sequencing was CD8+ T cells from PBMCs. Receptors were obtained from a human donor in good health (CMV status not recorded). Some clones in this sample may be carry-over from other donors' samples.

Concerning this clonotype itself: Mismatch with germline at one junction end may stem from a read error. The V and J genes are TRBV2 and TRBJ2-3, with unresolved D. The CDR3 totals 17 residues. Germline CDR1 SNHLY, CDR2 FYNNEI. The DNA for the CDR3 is TGTGCCAACAGTGGATGGGAAACGGGTAGTAGCACAGATACGCAGTATTTT. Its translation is CANSGWETGSSTDTQYF.

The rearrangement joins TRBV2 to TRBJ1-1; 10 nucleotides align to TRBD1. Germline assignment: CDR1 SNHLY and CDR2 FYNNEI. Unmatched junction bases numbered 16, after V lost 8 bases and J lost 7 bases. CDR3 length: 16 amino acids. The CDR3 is CASFGQGDIGTLEAFF. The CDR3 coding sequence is TGTGCCAGCTTCGGACAGGGGGACATTGGGACCCTTGAAGCTTTCTTT. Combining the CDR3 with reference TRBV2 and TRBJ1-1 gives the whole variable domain EPEVTQTPSHQVTQMGQEVILRCVPISNHLYFYWYRQILGQKVEFLVSFYNNEISEKSEIFDDQFSVERPDGSNFTLKIRSTKLEDSAMYFCASFGQGDIGTLEAFFGQGTRLTVV.

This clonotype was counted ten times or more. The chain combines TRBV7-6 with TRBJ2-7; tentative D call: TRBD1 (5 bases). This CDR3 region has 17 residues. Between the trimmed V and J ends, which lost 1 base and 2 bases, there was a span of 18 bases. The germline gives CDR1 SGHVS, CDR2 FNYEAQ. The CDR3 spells CASSLEMLGQGAYEQYF. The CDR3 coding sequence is TGTGCCAGCAGCTTAGAGATGTTAGGTCAGGGTGCCTACGAGCAGTACTTC.

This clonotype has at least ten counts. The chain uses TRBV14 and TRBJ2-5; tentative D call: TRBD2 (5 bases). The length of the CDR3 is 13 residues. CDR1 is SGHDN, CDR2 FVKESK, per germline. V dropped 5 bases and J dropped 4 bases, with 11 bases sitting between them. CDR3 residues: CASSLGEGETQYF. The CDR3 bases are TGTGCCAGCAGCTTGGGAGAGGGAGAGACCCAGTACTTC.

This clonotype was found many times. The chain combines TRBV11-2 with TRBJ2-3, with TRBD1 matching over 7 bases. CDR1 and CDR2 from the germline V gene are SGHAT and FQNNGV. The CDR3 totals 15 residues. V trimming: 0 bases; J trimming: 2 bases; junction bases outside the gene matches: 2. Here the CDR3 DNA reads TGTGCCAGCAGCTTAGATCAGGGGGTCACAGATACGCAGTATTTT. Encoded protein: CASSLDQGVTDTQYF.

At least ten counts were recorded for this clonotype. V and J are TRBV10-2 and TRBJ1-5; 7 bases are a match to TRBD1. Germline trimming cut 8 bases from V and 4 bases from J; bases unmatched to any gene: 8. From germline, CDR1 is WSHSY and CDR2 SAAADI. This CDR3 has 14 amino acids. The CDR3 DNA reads TGCGCCAGCCAGGGGGGGGCGAGAAATCAGCCCCAGCATTTT. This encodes CASQGGARNQPQHF.

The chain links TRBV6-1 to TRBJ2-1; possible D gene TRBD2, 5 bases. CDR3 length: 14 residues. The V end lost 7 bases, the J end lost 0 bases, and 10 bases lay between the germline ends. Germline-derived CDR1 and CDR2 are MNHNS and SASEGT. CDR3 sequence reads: CASMRRSSYNEQFF. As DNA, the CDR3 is TGTGCCAGCATGAGGAGGAGCTCCTACAATGAGCAGTTCTTC.

The CDR3 DNA reads TGTGCCAGCAGAGTAGCGGTCGAGGGCACAGATACGCAGTATTTT. Encoded protein: CASRVAVEGTDTQYF. V usage is TRBV27 and J usage is TRBJ2-3, with TRBD2 as a possible D gene (6 bases). V lost 6 bases to trimming and J lost 1 base, with 14 bases between them. CDR3 size: 15 residues. The germline V gene encodes CDR1 MNHEY and CDR2 SMNVEV (reference sequence).

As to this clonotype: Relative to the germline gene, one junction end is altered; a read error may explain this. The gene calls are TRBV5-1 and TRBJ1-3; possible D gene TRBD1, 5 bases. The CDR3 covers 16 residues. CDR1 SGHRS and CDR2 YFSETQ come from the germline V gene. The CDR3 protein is CASSSRQGLSGNIIYF. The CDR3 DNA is TGCGCCAGCAGCTCCCGTCAGGGCCTCTCTGGAAACATCATATATTTT.